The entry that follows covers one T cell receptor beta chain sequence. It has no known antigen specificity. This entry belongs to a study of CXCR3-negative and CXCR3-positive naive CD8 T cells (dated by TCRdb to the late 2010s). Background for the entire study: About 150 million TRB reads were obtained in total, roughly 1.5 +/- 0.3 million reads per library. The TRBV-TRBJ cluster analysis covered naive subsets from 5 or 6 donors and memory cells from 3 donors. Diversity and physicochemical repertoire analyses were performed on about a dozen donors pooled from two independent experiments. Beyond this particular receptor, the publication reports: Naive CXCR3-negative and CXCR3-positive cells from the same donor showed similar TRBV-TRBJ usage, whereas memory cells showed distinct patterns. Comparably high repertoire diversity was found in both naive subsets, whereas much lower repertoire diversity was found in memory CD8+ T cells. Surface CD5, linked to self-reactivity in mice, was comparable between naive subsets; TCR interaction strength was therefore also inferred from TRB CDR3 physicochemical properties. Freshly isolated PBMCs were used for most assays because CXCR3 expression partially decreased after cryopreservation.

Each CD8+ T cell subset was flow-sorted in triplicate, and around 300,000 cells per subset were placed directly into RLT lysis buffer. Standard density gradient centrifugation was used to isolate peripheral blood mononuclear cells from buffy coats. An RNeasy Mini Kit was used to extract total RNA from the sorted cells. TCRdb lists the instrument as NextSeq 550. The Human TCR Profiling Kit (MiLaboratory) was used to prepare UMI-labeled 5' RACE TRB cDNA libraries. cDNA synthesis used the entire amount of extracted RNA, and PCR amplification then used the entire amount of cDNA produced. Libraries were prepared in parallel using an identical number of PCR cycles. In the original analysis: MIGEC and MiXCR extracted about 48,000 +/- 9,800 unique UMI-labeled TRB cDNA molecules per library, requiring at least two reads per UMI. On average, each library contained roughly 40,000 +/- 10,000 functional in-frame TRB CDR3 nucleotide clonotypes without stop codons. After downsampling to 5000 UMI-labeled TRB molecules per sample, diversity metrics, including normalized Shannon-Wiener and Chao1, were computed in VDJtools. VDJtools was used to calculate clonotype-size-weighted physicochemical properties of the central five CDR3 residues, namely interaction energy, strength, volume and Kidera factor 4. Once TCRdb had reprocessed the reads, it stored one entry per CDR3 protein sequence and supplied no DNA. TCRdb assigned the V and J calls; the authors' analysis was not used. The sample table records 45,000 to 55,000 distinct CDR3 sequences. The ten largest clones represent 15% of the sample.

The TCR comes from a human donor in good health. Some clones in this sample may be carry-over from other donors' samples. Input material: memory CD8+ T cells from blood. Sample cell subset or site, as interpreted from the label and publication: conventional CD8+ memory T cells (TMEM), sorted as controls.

CDR3 region: CASSETDGGGNNEQFF. This chain is built from TRBV6-4 and TRBJ2-1; TCRdb gives TRBD1 as the D gene, but with no DNA this cannot be confirmed. Including cysteine and phenylalanine, the CDR3 has 16 amino acids. DNA is not on record. The CDR1 and CDR2 encoded by the germline V gene are MRHNA and SNTAGT.